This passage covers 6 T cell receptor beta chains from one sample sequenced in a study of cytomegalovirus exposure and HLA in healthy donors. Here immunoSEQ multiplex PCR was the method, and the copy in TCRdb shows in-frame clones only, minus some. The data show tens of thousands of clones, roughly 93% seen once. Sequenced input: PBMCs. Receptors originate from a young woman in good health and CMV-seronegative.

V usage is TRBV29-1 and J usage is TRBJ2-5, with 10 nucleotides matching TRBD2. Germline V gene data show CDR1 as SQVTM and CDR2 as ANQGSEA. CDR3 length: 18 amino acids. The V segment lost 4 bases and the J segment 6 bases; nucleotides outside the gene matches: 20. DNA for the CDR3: TGCAGCGTTGGCGGTGAGACTAGCGGGTCACTCAACGCGAAGACCCAGTACTTC. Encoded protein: CSVGGETSGSLNAKTQYF.

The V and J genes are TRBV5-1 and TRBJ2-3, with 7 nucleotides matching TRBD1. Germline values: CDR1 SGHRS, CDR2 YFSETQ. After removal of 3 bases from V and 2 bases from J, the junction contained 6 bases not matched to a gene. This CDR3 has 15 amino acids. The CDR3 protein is CASSSQGWDTDTQYF. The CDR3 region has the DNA TGCGCCAGCAGCTCACAGGGGTGGGACACAGATACGCAGTATTTT.

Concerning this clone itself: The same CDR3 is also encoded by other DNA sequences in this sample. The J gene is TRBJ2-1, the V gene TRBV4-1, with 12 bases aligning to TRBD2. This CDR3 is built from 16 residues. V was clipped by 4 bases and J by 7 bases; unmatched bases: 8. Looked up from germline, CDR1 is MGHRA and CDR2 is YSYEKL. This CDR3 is CASSPSRTSGTNEQFF. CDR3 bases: TGCGCCAGCAGCCCCTCAAGGACTAGCGGGACAAATGAGCAGTTCTTC.

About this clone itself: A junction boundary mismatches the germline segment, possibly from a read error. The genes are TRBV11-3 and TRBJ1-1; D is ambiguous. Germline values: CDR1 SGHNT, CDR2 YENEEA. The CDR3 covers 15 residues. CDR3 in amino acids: CASSLGPGLNTEAFF. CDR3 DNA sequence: TGTGCCAGCAGTTTAGGACCGGGTTTGAACACTGAAGCTTTCTTT.

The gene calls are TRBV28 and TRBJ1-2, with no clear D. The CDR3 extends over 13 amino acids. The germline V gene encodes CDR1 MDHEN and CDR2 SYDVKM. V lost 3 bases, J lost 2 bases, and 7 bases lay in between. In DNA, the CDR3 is TGTGCCAGCAGTTTGCGGCAGAACTATGGCTACACCTTC. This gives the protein CASSLRQNYGYTF.

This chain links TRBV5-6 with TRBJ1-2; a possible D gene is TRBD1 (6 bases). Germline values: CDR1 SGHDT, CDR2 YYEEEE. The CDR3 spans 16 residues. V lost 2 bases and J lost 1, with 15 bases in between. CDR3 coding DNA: TGTGCCAGCAGCTTCTTAGACAGGCCGAATAACTATGGCTACACCTTC. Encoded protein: CASSFLDRPNNYGYTF.